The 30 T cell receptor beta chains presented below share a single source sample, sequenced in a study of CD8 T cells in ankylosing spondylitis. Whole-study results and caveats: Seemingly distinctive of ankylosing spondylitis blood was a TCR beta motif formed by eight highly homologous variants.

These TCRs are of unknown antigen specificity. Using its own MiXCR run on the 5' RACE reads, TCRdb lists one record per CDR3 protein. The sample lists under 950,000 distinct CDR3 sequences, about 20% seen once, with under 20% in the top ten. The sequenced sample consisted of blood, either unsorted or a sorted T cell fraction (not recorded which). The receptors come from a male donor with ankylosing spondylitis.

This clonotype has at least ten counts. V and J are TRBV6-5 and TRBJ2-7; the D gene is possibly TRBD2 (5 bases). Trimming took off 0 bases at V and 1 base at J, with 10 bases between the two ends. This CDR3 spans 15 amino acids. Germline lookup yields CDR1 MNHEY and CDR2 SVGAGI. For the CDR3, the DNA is TGTGCCAGCAGTTACTCTAGCGACGGTTCCTACGAGCAGTACTTC. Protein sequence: CASSYSSDGSYEQYF.

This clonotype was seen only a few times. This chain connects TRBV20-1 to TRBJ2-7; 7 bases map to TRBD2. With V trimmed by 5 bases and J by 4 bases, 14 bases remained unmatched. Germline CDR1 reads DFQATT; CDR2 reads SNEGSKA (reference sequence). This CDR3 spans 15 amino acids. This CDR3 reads CSAGMERGLRYEQYF. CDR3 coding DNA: TGCAGTGCTGGTATGGAGCGGGGTCTTAGGTACGAGCAGTACTTC.

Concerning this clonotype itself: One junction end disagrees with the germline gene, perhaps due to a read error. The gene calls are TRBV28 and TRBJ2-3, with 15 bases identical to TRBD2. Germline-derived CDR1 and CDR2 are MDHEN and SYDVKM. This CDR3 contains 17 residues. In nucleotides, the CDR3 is TGTGCCAGCAGTTTAGCCGGGACTAGCGGGAGGACAGATGCGCAGTATTTT. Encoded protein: CASSLAGTSGRTDAQYF.

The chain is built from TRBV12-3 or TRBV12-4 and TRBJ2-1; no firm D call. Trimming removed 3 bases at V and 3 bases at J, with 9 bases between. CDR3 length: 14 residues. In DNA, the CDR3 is TGTGCCAGCAGTTTTCCCCACCTCTACAATGAGCAGTTCTTC. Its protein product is CASSFPHLYNEQFF.

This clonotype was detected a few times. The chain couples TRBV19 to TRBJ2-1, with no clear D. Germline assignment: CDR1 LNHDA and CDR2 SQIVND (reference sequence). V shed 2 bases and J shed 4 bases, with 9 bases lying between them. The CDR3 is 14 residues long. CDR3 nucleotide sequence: TGTGCCAGTAGTATAAACAACCGGTACAATGAGCAGTTCTTC. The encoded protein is CASSINNRYNEQFF.

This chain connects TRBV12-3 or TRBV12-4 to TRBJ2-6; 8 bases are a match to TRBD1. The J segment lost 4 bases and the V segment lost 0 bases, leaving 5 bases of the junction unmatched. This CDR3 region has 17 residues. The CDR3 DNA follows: TGTGCCAGCAGTTTAGCGCAGGGGGCAGAAGGGGCCAACGTCCTGACTTTC. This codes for CASSLAQGAEGANVLTF.

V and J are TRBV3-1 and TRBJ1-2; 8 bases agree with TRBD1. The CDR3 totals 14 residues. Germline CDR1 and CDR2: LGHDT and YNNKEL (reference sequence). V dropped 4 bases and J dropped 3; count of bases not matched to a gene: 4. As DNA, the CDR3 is TGTGCCAGCAGCCGGTCAGGGGGCGACTATGGCTACACCTTC. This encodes CASSRSGGDYGYTF.

The CDR3 here is CASRGQAPGTQYF. DNA of the CDR3: TGTGCCAGCAGAGGCCAGGCGCCAGGGACCCAGTACTTC. The chain couples TRBV2 to TRBJ2-5; no clear D gene. Germline V CDR1 and CDR2: SNHLY, FYNNEI. The V gene lost 6 bases and the J gene lost 7 bases, with 15 bases spanning the gap. The CDR3 consists of 13 residues. Supplemented by reference TRBV2 and TRBJ2-5, the full variable domain reads EPEVTQTPSHQVTQMGQEVILRCVPISNHLYFYWYRQILGQKVEFLVSFYNNEISEKSEIFDDQFSVERPDGSNFTLKIRSTKLEDSAMYFCASRGQAPGTQYFGPGTRLLVL.

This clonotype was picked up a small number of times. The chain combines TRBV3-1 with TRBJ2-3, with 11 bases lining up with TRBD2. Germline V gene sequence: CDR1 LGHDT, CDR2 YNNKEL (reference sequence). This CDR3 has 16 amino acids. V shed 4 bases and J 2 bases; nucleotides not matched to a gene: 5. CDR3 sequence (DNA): TGTGCCAGCAGCCGTCGACTAGCGGGACCCACAGATACGCAGTATTTT. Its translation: CASSRRLAGPTDTQYF.

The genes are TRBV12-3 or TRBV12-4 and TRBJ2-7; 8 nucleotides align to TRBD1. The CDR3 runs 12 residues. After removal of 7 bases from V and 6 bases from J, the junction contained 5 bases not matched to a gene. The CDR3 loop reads CASMGQAAEQYF. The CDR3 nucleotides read TGTGCCAGCATGGGACAGGCGGCCGAGCAGTACTTC.

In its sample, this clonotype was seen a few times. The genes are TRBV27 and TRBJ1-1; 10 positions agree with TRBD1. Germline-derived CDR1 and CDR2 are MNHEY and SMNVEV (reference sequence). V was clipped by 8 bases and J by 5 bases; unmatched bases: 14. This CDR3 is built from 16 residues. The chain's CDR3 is CASLTRDRGSRTEAFF. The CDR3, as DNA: TGTGCCAGCCTTACTAGGGACAGGGGATCGAGAACTGAAGCTTTCTTT.

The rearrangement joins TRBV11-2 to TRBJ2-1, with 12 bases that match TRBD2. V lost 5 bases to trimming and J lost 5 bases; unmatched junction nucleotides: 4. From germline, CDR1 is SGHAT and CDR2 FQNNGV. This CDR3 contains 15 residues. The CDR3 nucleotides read TGTGCCAGCAGCATCCGACTAGCGGGGGACAATGAGCAGTTCTTC. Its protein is CASSIRLAGDNEQFF.

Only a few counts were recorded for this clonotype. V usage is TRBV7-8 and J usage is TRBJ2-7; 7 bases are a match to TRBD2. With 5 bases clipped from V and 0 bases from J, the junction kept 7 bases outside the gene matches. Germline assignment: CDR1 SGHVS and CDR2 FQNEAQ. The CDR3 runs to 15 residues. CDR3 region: CASSPWTSPSYEQYF. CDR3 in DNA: TGTGCCAGCAGCCCATGGACTAGTCCCTCCTACGAGCAGTACTTC.

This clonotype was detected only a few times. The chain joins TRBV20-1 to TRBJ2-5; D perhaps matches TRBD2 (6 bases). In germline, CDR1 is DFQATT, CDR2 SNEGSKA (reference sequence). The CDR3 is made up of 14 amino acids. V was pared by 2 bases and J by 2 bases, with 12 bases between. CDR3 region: CSARNRDFQETQYF. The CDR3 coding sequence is TGCAGTGCTAGAAACCGGGACTTTCAAGAGACCCAGTACTTC.

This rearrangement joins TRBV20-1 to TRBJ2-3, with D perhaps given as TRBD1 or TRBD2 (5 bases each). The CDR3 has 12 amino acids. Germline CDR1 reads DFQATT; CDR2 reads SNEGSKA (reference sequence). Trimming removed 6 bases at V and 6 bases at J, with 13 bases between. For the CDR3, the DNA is TGCAGTGCCGGCCGGGACGTTGATACGCAGTATTTT. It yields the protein CSAGRDVDTQYF.

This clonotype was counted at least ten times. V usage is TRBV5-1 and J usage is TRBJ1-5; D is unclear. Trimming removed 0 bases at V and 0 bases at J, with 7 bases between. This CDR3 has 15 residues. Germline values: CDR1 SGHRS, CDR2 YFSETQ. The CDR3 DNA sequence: TGCGCCAGCAGCTTGGAGGGTAATAGCAATCAGCCCCAGCATTTT. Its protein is CASSLEGNSNQPQHF.

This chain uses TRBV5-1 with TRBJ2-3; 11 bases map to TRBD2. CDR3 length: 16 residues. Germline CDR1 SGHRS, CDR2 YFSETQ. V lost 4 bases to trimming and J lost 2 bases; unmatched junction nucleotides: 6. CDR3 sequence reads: CASSPGTSGHTDTQYF. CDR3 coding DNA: TGCGCCAGCAGCCCGGGGACTAGCGGACACACAGATACGCAGTATTTT. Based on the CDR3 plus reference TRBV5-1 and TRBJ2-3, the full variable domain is KAGVTQTPRYLIKTRGQQVTLSCSPISGHRSVSWYQQTPGQGLQFLFEYFSETQRNKGNFPGRFSGRQFSNSRSEMNVSTLELGDSALYLCASSPGTSGHTDTQYFGPGTRLTVL.

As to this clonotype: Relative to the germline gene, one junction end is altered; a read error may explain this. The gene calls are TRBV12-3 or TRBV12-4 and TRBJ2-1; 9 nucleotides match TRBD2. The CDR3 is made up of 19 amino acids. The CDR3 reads CACSFGVGRSAGGDNEQFF. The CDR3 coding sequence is TGTGCCTGCAGTTTCGGGGTTGGTAGATCGGCGGGGGGGGACAATGAGCAGTTCTTC.

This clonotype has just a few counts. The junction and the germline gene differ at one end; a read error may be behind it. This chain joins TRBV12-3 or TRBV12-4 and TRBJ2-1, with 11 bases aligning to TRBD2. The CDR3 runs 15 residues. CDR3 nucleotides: TGTGCCAGCAGTGTAGCGGGAGGGAATTACAATGAGCAGTTCTTC. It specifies CASSVAGGNYNEQFF.

CDR3 loop: CASRLRRGGIGGGPYNEQFF. In DNA, the CDR3 is TGTGCCAGCAGGCTCCGACGAGGCGGAATTGGGGGGGGGCCCTACAATGAGCAGTTCTTC. The chain joins TRBV12-3 or TRBV12-4 to TRBJ2-1; TRBD2 is a possible D gene (7 bases). V lost 6 bases, J lost 2 bases, and 29 bases lay in between. CDR3 size: 20 residues.

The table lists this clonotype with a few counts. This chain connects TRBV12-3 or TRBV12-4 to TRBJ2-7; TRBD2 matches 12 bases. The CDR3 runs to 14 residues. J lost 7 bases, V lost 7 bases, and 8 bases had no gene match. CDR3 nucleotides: TGTGCCAGCACCTCTAGCGGGAGGGCGGGTGAGCAGTACTTC. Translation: CASTSSGRAGEQYF.

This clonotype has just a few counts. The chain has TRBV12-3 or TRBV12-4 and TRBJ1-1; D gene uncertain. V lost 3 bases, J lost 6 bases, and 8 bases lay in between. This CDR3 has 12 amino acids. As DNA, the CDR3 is TGTGCCAGCAGTTTGAGGGCCCCTGAAGCTTTCTTT. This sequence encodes CASSLRAPEAFF.

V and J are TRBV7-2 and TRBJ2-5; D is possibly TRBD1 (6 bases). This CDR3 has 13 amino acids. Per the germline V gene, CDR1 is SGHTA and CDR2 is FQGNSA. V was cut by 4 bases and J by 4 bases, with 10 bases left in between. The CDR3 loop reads CASSSGAAETQYF. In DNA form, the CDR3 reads TGTGCCAGCAGCTCAGGGGCGGCAGAGACCCAGTACTTC.

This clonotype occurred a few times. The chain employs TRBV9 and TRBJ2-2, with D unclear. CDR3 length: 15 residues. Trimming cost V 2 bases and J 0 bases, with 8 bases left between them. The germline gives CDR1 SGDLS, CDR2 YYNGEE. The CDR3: CASSVMITNTGELFF. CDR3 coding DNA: TGTGCCAGCAGCGTGATGATCACGAACACCGGGGAGCTGTTTTTT.

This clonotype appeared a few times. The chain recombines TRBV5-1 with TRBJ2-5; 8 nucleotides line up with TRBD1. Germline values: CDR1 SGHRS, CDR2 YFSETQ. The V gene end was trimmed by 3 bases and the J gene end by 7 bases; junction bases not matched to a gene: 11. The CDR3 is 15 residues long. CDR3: CASSSLPGQDGTQYF. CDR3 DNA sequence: TGCGCCAGCAGCTCCCTACCGGGACAGGATGGGACCCAGTACTTC.

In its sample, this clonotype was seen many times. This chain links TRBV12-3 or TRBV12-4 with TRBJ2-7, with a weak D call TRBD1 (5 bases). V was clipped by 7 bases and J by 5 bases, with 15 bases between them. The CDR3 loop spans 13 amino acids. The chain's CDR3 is CASTLSPQDEQYF. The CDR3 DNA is TGTGCCAGCACCCTATCTCCACAGGACGAGCAGTACTTC.

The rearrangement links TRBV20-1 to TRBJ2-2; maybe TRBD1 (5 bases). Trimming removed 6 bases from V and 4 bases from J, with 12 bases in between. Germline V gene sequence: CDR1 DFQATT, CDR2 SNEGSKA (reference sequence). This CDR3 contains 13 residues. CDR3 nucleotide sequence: TGCAGTGCGAACCTCAGGGTCACCGGGGAGCTGTTTTTT. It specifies CSANLRVTGELFF.

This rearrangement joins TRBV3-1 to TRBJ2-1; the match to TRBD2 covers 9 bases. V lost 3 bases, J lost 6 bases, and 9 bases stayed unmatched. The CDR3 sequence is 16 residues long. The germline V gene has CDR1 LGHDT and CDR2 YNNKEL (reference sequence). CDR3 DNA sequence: TGTGCCAGCAGCCACCCCGTGGGCGGGGGGGGCAATGAGCAGTTCTTC. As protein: CASSHPVGGGGNEQFF.

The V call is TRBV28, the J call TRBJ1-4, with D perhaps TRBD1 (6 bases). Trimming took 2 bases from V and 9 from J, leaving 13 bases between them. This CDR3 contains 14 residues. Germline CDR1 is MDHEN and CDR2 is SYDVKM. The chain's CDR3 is CASSLGQGYQKLFF. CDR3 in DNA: TGTGCCAGCAGTTTAGGGCAGGGGTATCAAAAACTGTTTTTT.

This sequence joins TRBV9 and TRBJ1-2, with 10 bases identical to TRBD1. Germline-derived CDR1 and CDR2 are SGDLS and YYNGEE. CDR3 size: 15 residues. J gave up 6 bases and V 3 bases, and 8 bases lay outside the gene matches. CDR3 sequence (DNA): TGTGCCAGCAGCGAAACCGGGACAGGGGTTAATGGCTACACCTTC. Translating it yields CASSETGTGVNGYTF.